One and the same sample provided the 14 T cell receptor beta chains below, sequenced in a study of beta chain features in type 1 diabetes. Every isolated RNA sample was fully reverse transcribed, so sequencing captured expressed TCRB transcripts. TCRdb's copy holds only in-frame clones and misses some; the assay was immunoSEQ multiplex PCR. Of over 700,000 clones in the sample, under 20% are singletons; the top ten hold 0.023%. The sample was naive CD4+ T cells from blood. These receptors originate from a woman aged 18-29 years in good health.

The V gene is TRBV18, the J gene TRBJ2-3, with 8 bases matching TRBD1. Germline CDR1 and CDR2: KGHSH and LQKENI. This CDR3 has 18 residues. V lost 3 bases, J lost 1 base, and 12 bases stayed unmatched. The CDR3: CASSPGSGGFVGTDTQYF. The CDR3 DNA reads TGTGCCAGCTCACCGGGGTCAGGGGGCTTCGTCGGCACAGATACGCAGTATTTT.

The CDR3 coding sequence is TGTGCCAGCAGCGGGTACACAGGGGGAGGAACTGAAGCTTTCTTT. Translating it yields CASSGYTGGGTEAFF. V and J are TRBV9 and TRBJ1-1; TRBD1 agrees at 8 bases. The junction had 9 bases not matched to a gene; V was cut back by 3 bases and J by 5 bases. Germline CDR1 SGDLS, CDR2 YYNGEE. The CDR3 length is 15 residues.

V usage is TRBV7-2 and J usage is TRBJ2-5, with D unclear. V was pared by 5 bases and J by 5 bases, with 15 bases between. The germline gives CDR1 SGHTA, CDR2 FQGNSA. The CDR3 length is 14 residues. The CDR3 loop reads CASSQDLLLETQYF. The CDR3 bases are TGTGCCAGCAGCCAAGATCTCTTGCTCGAGACCCAGTACTTC.

The gene calls are TRBV7-2 and TRBJ2-5; 10 positions agree with TRBD2. The CDR3 contains 16 residues. Germline V gene lookup returns CDR1 SGHTA and CDR2 FQGNSA. The V and J ends lost 3 bases and 0 bases, in that order; junction bases with no gene match: 4. The CDR3 region is CASSLGLAQNQETQYF. The CDR3 nucleotides are TGTGCCAGCAGCTTGGGACTAGCGCAGAACCAAGAGACCCAGTACTTC. The full variable domain, with the rest looked up from reference TRBV7-2 and TRBJ2-5, is GAGVSQSPSNKVTEKGKDVELRCDPISGHTALYWYRQSLGQGLEFLIYFQGNSAPDKSGLPSDRFSAERTGGSVSTLTIQRTQQEDSAVYLCASSLGLAQNQETQYFGPGTRLLVL.

There are a few counts of this clone. Here the CDR3 reads CATSKGPNSGNTIYF. As DNA, the CDR3 is TGTGCCACCAGCAAGGGACCGAACTCTGGAAACACCATATATTTT. The chain links TRBV15 to TRBJ1-3, with TRBD1 as a possible D gene (5 bases). The V gene lost 4 bases and the J gene lost 0 bases, with 10 bases spanning the gap. Per germline, CDR1 LNHNV and CDR2 YYDKDF (reference sequence). The CDR3 consists of 15 residues. Drawing the rest from reference TRBV15 and TRBJ1-3, the complete variable domain is DAMVIQNPRYQVTQFGKPVTLSCSQTLNHNVMYWYQQKSSQAPKLLFHYYDKDFNNEADTPDNFQSRRPNTSFCFLDIRSPGLGDTAMYLCATSKGPNSGNTIYFGEGSWLTVV.

The genes are TRBV11-3 and TRBJ1-5; 9 bases map to TRBD1. V lost 5 bases to trimming and J lost 8 bases; unmatched junction nucleotides: 16. The CDR3 has 17 amino acids. Germline V gene sequence: CDR1 SGHNT, CDR2 YENEEA. The DNA for the CDR3 is TGTGCCAGCAGCCTCCCGGGACAGGGCCTGCTGTTGGAGCCCCAGCATTTT. The encoded protein is CASSLPGQGLLLEPQHF.

With respect to this clone: One base away lies a much larger clone, so this may be a sequencing read error. The chain links TRBV7-6 to TRBJ2-7; D gene uncertain. Germline V gene data show CDR1 as SGHVS and CDR2 as FNYEAQ. The CDR3 runs to 10 residues. The V end lost 8 bases, the J end lost 1 base, and 3 bases lay between the germline ends. The CDR3 region is CASGSYEQYF. The CDR3 DNA sequence: TGTGCCAGCGGTTCCTACGAGCAGTACTTC.

J is TRBJ1-1 and V is TRBV10-3, with TRBD1 as a possible D gene (5 bases). The germline gives CDR1 ENHRY, CDR2 SYGVKD. V was pared by 5 bases and J by 5 bases, with 18 bases between. This CDR3 region has 15 residues. CDR3 amino acids: CAISHDSRSRTEAFF. The CDR3 DNA reads as TGTGCCATCAGTCACGACAGTCGAAGCAGAACTGAAGCTTTCTTT.

The rearrangement joins TRBV4-1 to TRBJ2-1; the match to TRBD2 covers 13 bases. The CDR3 totals 17 residues. In germline, CDR1 is MGHRA, CDR2 YSYEKL. The V gene end was trimmed by 1 base and the J gene end by 7 bases; junction bases not matched to a gene: 7. CDR3 loop: CASSQAIRTSGSNEQFF. CDR3 DNA: TGCGCCAGCAGCCAAGCGATACGGACTAGCGGGAGTAATGAGCAGTTCTTC.

The V and J genes are TRBV11-2 and TRBJ2-5; 11 nucleotides align to TRBD2. V gave up 3 bases and J gave up 5 bases; unmatched junction bases: 5. CDR1 and CDR2 from the germline V gene are SGHAT and FQNNGV. The CDR3 has 15 residues. In DNA form, the CDR3 reads TGTGCCAGCAGCTTCCCCACTAGCGGGAGTGAGACCCAGTACTTC. Protein product: CASSFPTSGSETQYF.

This clone was seen more than once but under ten times. The chain carries TRBV9 and TRBJ2-7; D is possibly TRBD1 (5 bases). The V and J ends lost 2 bases and 2 bases respectively, with 14 bases between them. Germline assignment: CDR1 SGDLS and CDR2 YYNGEE. This CDR3 region has 15 residues. CDR3 DNA: TGTGCCAGCAGCGTTGGGGCGTATCCGACCTACGAGCAGTACTTC. Translating it yields CASSVGAYPTYEQYF. Variable domain in full (rest from reference TRBV9 and TRBJ2-7): DSGVTQTPKHLITATGQRVTLRCSPRSGDLSVYWYQQSLDQGLQFLIQYYNGEERAKGNILERFSAQQFPDLHSELNLSSLELGDSALYFCASSVGAYPTYEQYFGPGTRLTVT.

This clone was counted only a few times. The gene calls are TRBV27 and TRBJ1-1; no firm D call. V shed 5 bases and J shed 3 bases, with 16 bases lying between them. Germline CDR1 reads MNHEY; CDR2 reads SMNVEV (reference sequence). This CDR3 has 15 residues. CDR3 DNA sequence: TGTGCCAGCAGTGCATTCCCGATTGGGTACACTGAAGCTTTCTTT. Its protein product is CASSAFPIGYTEAFF.

The chain combines TRBV18 with TRBJ1-1; possible D gene TRBD1, 6 bases. The CDR3 has 16 amino acids. CDR1 is KGHSH, CDR2 LQKENI, per germline. V gave up 2 bases and J gave up 1 base, with 14 bases separating them. CDR3 in DNA: TGTGCCAGCTCACCATTTGCGGGACAAGAGAACACTGAAGCTTTCTTT. It encodes CASSPFAGQENTEAFF.

The chain employs TRBV7-2 and TRBJ2-7; D is undetermined. V lost 6 bases and J lost 7, with 10 bases in between. This CDR3 is built from 11 residues. CDR1 is SGHTA and CDR2 is FQGNSA in the germline V gene. CDR3 bases: TGTGCCAGCAGTTACCTGCGGGAGCAGTACTTC. It encodes CASSYLREQYF.